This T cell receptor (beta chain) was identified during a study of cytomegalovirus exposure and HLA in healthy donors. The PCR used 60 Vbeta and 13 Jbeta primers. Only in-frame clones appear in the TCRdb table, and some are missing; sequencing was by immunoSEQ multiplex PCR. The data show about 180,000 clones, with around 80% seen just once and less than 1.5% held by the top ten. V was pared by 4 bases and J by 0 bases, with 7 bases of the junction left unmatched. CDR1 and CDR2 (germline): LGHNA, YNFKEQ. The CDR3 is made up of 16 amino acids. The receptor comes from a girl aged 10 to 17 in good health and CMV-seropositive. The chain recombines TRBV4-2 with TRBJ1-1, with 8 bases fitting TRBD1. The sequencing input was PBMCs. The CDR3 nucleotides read TGTGCCAGCAGCCCCGGGCAGGGGGCGCTGAACACTGAAGCTTTCTTT. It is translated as CASSPGQGALNTEAFF.